This T cell receptor (beta chain) was sequenced during a study of response to subunit inactivated influenza vaccine. Trimming removed 0 bases from V and 6 bases from J; junction bases left unmatched: 8. Germline CDR1 is DFQATT and CDR2 is SNEGSKA (reference sequence). There are 16 residues in the CDR3. TCRdb re-derived calls from the RT-PCR reads in MiXCR, one entry per CDR3 protein. The sample lists approximately 570,000 distinct CDR3 sequences, about 8% occurring once. The sequence came from a man aged 50 to 75 who received an inactivated influenza vaccine. This material consisted of PBMCs from blood, taken less than 30 months after vaccination. The chain couples TRBV20-1 to TRBJ2-1; 10 nucleotides line up with TRBD1. The CDR3 sequence: CSARDPRTGGVNEQFF. CDR3 sequence (DNA): TGCAGTGCTAGAGATCCCCGGACAGGGGGTGTCAATGAGCAGTTCTTC.